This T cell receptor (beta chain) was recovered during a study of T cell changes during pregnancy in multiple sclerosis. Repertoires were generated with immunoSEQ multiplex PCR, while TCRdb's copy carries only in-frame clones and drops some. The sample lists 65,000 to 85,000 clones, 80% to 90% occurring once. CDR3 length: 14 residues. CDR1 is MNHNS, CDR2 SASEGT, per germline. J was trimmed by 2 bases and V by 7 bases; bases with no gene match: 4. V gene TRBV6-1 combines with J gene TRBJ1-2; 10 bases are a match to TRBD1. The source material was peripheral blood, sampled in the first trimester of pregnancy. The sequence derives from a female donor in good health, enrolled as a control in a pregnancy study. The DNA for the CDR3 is TGTGCCAGCACTCCGGGACAGGGGAACTATGGCTACACCTTC. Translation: CASTPGQGNYGYTF.